This T cell receptor beta chain is drawn from a study of T cells in Graves' hyperthyroidism and ophthalmopathy. In germline, CDR1 is SEHNR, CDR2 FQNEAQ (reference sequence). The CDR3 totals 15 residues. Trimming removed 5 bases at V and 2 bases at J, with 13 bases between. TCR beta CDR3 region amplification was performed from RNA transcripts. Researchers ran a first-round RT-PCR on the TCR CDR3 using the HTBI primer set. MiXCR was run by TCRdb on the multiplex PCR reads, yielding one entry per CDR3 protein. The repertoire has fewer than 600,000 distinct CDR3 sequences, roughly an eighth of them found once; the top ten carry 15% to 20%. This clonotype appeared once.

This receptor was obtained from a woman aged 18-29 years with Graves' hyperthyroidism. Sequencing was done on a sample of blood. This chain uses TRBV7-9 with TRBJ1-3; D not resolved. The DNA of the CDR3 is TGTGCCAGCAGCCCGAGTATCTCTCCTGGAAACACCATATATTTT. It is translated as CASSPSISPGNTIYF.